Presented here are 19 T cell receptor beta chains from one specimen sequenced in a study of human T cells and chemical hapten exposure. Time point in this sample: patch test 2, 6 weeks after DPC sensitization. Treatment defined: therapeutic diphenylcyclopropenone sensitization with weekly scalp DPC. A single record per CDR3 protein comes from TCRdb applying MiXCR to the RACE reads. There are just over 40,000 distinct CDR3 sequences in the sample; approximately 3.5% occur only once, and 5.5% to 7.5% lies in the top ten. Sequencing used whole blood, obtained in connection with sensitization to the hapten diphenylcyclopropenone (DPC). Receptors originate from a man aged 40-55 years with alopecia areata. Some clones in this sample may be carry-over from other donors' samples.

This clonotype was counted at least ten times. The chain carries TRBV5-1 and TRBJ2-5; D may be TRBD1 (6 bases). The CDR3 has 15 amino acids. V dropped 1 base and J dropped 7 bases, with 17 bases sitting between them. In germline, CDR1 is SGHRS, CDR2 YFSETQ. In nucleotides, the CDR3 is TGCGCCAGCAGCTTGTCGTTAGGGGACATCGCGACCCAGTACTTC. It is translated as CASSLSLGDIATQYF.

There are many counts of this clonotype. Since no conserved phenylalanine or tryptophan closes the CDR3, a read error is the likely cause. The DNA is omitted, as the CDR3 cannot be located on it reliably, and the CDR3 follows TCRdb's listing. V usage is TRBV5-6 and J usage is TRBJ2-1; the table's D call, TRBD1, was not checked against the DNA. Germline V lookup: CDR1 SGHDT, CDR2 YYEEEE. The CDR3 contains 12 residues when both ends are counted. CDR3 residues: CANPSPLQDPAV.

The chain has TRBV12-3 or TRBV12-4 and TRBJ1-2; D perhaps matches TRBD1 (5 bases). There are 14 residues in the CDR3. V was cut by 5 bases and J by 2 bases, with 12 bases left in between. CDR3 nucleotide sequence: TGTGCCAGCAGTCCCGGGACGGAGAACTATGGCTACACCTTC. Residues: CASSPGTENYGYTF.

This clonotype was seen many times. This sequence joins TRBV13 and TRBJ2-3; 10 bases align to TRBD2. The CDR3 spans 17 residues. The germline V gene has CDR1 PRHDT and CDR2 FYEKMQ (reference sequence). After removal of 0 bases from V and 4 bases from J, the junction contained 7 bases not matched to a gene. The chain's CDR3 is CASSLGPSGSIADTQYF. The CDR3 DNA follows: TGTGCCAGCAGCTTAGGCCCTAGCGGGAGTATTGCAGATACGCAGTATTTT.

This clonotype has at least ten counts. Here the CDR3 reads CATSDLGGSSYNEQFF. For the CDR3, the DNA is TGTGCCACCAGTGATTTGGGGGGAAGCTCCTACAATGAGCAGTTCTTC. The gene calls are TRBV24-1 and TRBJ2-1; D may match TRBD1 or TRBD2 (5 bases each). Germline loops: CDR1 KGHDR, CDR2 SFDVKD. V was trimmed by 0 bases and J by 0 bases, leaving 8 bases between them. The CDR3 runs 16 residues.

This clonotype has at least ten counts. The genes are TRBV7-3 and TRBJ2-1; no clear D gene. V was shortened by 1 base and J by 3 bases, with 10 bases between the two germline ends. Looked up from germline, CDR1 is SGHTA and CDR2 is FQGTGA. This CDR3 spans 15 amino acids. This CDR3 reads CASSLKPHRYNEQFF. In DNA, the CDR3 is TGTGCCAGCAGCTTAAAGCCCCACCGCTACAATGAGCAGTTCTTC.

This clonotype was counted at least ten times. V is TRBV2 and J is TRBJ2-5; 14 positions match TRBD2. Germline V gives CDR1 SNHLY, CDR2 FYNNEI. The CDR3 totals 17 residues. V was pared by 6 bases and J by 1 base, with 7 bases of the junction left unmatched. This CDR3 reads CASSRLAGGLSQETQYF. In nucleotides, the CDR3 is TGTGCCAGCAGCCGACTAGCGGGAGGGCTCTCCCAAGAGACCCAGTACTTC.

This clonotype was counted ten times or more. The V gene is TRBV4-3, the J gene TRBJ2-6; 9 nucleotides match TRBD1. This CDR3 is 19 amino acids long. After removal of 3 bases from V and 0 bases from J, the junction contained 9 bases not matched to a gene. Germline V gene sequence: CDR1 LGHNA, CDR2 YSLEER. The CDR3: CASSQVPGQGSSGANVLTF. The CDR3 DNA sequence: TGCGCCAGCAGCCAGGTGCCGGGACAGGGCAGCTCTGGGGCCAACGTCCTGACTTTC.

This clonotype was counted at least ten times. J is TRBJ1-2 and V is TRBV5-6; 8 bases align to TRBD1. The germline CDR1 and CDR2 sequences are SGHDT and YYEEEE. This CDR3 comprises 18 residues. The junction had 13 bases not matched to a gene; V was cut back by 1 base and J by 2 bases. CDR3 amino acids: CASSLLRAGGARNYGYTF. The CDR3 nucleotides are TGTGCCAGCAGCTTGTTGAGGGCAGGGGGCGCGAGGAACTATGGCTACACCTTC. Supplemented by reference TRBV5-6 and TRBJ1-2, the full variable domain reads DAGVTQSPTHLIKTRGQQVTLRCSPKSGHDTVSWYQQALGQGPQFIFQYYEEEERQRGNFPDRFSGHQFPNYSSELNVNALLLGDSALYLCASSLLRAGGARNYGYTFGSGTRLTVV.

This clonotype was found many times. The rearrangement joins TRBV5-1 to TRBJ1-1, with D unresolved. CDR1 and CDR2 (germline): SGHRS, YFSETQ. There are 14 residues in the CDR3. The V end was cut by 4 bases, the J end by 1 base, with 11 bases between. The CDR3 nucleotides read TGCGCCAGCAGCCCCAGTTTGAGGAACACTGAAGCTTTCTTT. Amino acid sequence: CASSPSLRNTEAFF.

This clonotype was observed many times. The rearrangement links TRBV28 to TRBJ2-4, with D perhaps matching TRBD2 (6 bases). Germline assignment: CDR1 MDHEN and CDR2 SYDVKM. Trimming cost V 6 bases and J 0 bases, with 18 bases left between them. The CDR3 is 17 amino acids. The CDR3 region is CASSEGTPALAKNIQYF. The CDR3 nucleotides are TGTGCCAGCAGCGAAGGGACTCCTGCTTTAGCCAAAAACATTCAGTACTTC.

V gene TRBV12-3 or TRBV12-4 combines with J gene TRBJ2-1; tentatively, D is TRBD1 (6 bases). Trimming shortened V by 7 bases and J by 9 bases, and 16 bases separated the two germline ends. The CDR3 consists of 13 residues. For the CDR3, the DNA is TGTGCCAGCACCCGGGACACCCGAGGTGAGCAGTTCTTC. It translates to CASTRDTRGEQFF.

This clonotype was detected many times. J is TRBJ2-1 and V is TRBV4-2; D may be TRBD2 (6 bases). Trimming shortened V by 3 bases and J by 6 bases, and 9 bases separated the two germline ends. Germline values: CDR1 LGHNA, CDR2 YNFKEQ. The CDR3 has 13 amino acids. CDR3 nucleotides: TGTGCCAGCAGCCATGGCGGGACCAATGAGCAGTTCTTC. As protein: CASSHGGTNEQFF.

This clonotype appeared a few times. The V and J genes are TRBV7-2 and TRBJ2-1; possible D gene TRBD2, 9 bases. Trimming took 5 bases from V and 6 from J, leaving 26 bases between them. This CDR3 is 18 amino acids long. The germline V gene encodes CDR1 SGHTA and CDR2 FQGNSA. The CDR3 loop is CASSPDRGRLAGINEQFF. The DNA for the CDR3 is TGTGCCAGCAGCCCTGACAGGGGTAGGCTAGCGGGGATCAATGAGCAGTTCTTC.

This clonotype has at least ten counts. This sequence joins TRBV6-5 and TRBJ2-7; D ambiguous. CDR1 is MNHEY, CDR2 SVGAGI, per germline. Trimming removed 5 bases from V and 2 bases from J, with 13 bases in between. CDR3 length: 14 amino acids. In nucleotides, the CDR3 is TGTGCCAGCAGTACGACCCAGCCTCCCTACGAGCAGTACTTC. Its protein product is CASSTTQPPYEQYF.

This clonotype came up many times. The chain recombines TRBV10-3 with TRBJ2-3; 10 bases agree with TRBD1. The CDR3 is made up of 14 amino acids. The germline V gene has CDR1 ENHRY and CDR2 SYGVKD. The ends lost 5 bases at V and 7 bases at J; junction bases unmatched: 6. As DNA, the CDR3 is TGTGCCATCAGTCCGGGACAGGGGTTGAATACGCAGTATTTT. Translation: CAISPGQGLNTQYF.

The table lists this clonotype with many counts. V is TRBV7-8 and J is TRBJ2-1; D unclear. Germline CDR1 reads SGHVS; CDR2 reads FQNEAQ. V was cut by 5 bases and J by 6 bases, with 26 bases left in between. CDR3 length equals 18 residues. In DNA, the CDR3 is TGTGCCAGCAGCCGTTTTGTGTTGACCCCGACCTCCGCCAATGAGCAGTTCTTC. It encodes CASSRFVLTPTSANEQFF.

This clonotype was counted at least ten times. This chain connects TRBV4-3 to TRBJ2-1; D is uncertain. V shed 1 base and J shed 7 bases, with 5 bases lying between them. CDR1 LGHNA and CDR2 YSLEER come from the germline V gene. This CDR3 comprises 12 residues. CDR3 sequence (DNA): TGCGCCAGCAGCCAAGTAAGAAATGAGCAGTTCTTC. The encoded protein is CASSQVRNEQFF.

This clonotype has a count of ten or more. V gene TRBV15 combines with J gene TRBJ2-1; 7 bases are a match to TRBD2. The CDR3 is made up of 17 amino acids. Per germline, CDR1 LNHNV and CDR2 YYDKDF (reference sequence). V was clipped by 4 bases and J by 0 bases; unmatched bases: 9. The CDR3 DNA reads as TGTGCCACCAGCAAGGAAGGCGGGAGTCCCTCCTACAATGAGCAGTTCTTC. It encodes CATSKEGGSPSYNEQFF.